This entry is about one T cell receptor beta chain. Its antigen remains unidentified. Germline V lookup: CDR1 LGHNA, CDR2 YSLEER. V gave up 3 bases and J gave up 0 bases, with 11 bases separating them. The length of the CDR3 is 15 residues. The data are from a study of shared clonotypes between healthy human individuals. Only CD45RO-negative cells positively selected for CCR7 counted as naive CD8 cells, so terminally differentiated effector memory CD45RA+ cells were excluded. The test was conducted at deep level. Only in-frame clones appear in the TCRdb table, and some are missing; sequencing was by immunoSEQ multiplex PCR. This sample carries 1.5 million to 2.5 million clones, about 95% of them seen once, and the ten largest clones take 1.2%. Study outcomes and limitations: Represented genetic and exposure-history diversity was restricted by having few donors.

The gene calls are TRBV4-3 and TRBJ1-1; D uncertain. What was sequenced was naive CD8+ T cells sorted from blood. This clonotype originated in a man between 18 and 35 years old in good health. Here the CDR3 reads CASSQVLGLNTEAFF. The CDR3 nucleotides are TGCGCCAGCAGCCAGGTGCTGGGCCTGAACACTGAAGCTTTCTTT.